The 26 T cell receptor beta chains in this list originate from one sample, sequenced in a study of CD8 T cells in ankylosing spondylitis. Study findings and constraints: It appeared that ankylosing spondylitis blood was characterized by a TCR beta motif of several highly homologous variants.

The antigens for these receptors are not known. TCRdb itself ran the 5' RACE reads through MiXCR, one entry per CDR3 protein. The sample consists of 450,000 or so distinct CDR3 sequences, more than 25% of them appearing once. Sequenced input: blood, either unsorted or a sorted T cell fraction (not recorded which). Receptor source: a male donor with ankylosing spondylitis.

The CDR3 is CSVGDLDNEQFF. The DNA for the CDR3 is TGCAGCGTTGGTGACCTTGACAATGAGCAGTTCTTC. V and J are TRBV29-1 and TRBJ2-1, with D unclear. The CDR3 consists of 12 residues. The germline CDR1 and CDR2 sequences are SQVTM and ANQGSEA. V was clipped by 4 bases and J by 5 bases, with 9 bases between them.

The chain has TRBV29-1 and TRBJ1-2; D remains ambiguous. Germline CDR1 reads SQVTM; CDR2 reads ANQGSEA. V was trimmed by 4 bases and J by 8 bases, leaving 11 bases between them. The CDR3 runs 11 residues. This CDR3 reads CSVAKGTGYTF. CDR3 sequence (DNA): TGCAGCGTTGCCAAGGGAACAGGCTACACCTTC.

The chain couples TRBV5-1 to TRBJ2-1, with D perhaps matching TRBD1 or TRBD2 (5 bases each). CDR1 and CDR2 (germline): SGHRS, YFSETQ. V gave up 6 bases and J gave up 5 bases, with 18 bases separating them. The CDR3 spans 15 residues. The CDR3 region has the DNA TGCGCCAGCATCAGGTCAGGGACGGAAAACAATGAGCAGTTCTTC. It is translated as CASIRSGTENNEQFF.

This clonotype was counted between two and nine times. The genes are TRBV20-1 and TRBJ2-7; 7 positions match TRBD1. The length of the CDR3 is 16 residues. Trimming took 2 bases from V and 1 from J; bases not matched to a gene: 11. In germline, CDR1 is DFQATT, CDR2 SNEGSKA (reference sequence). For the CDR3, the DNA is TGCAGTGCTAGACCCCCCCCTAAGACAGGGTCCTACGAGCAGTACTTC. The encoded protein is CSARPPPKTGSYEQYF.

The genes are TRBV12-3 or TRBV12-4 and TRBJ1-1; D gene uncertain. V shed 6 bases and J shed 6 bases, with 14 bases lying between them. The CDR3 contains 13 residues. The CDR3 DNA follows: TGTGCCAGCAGCCCTCGGGTAGGGTCTGAAGCTTTCTTT. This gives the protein CASSPRVGSEAFF.

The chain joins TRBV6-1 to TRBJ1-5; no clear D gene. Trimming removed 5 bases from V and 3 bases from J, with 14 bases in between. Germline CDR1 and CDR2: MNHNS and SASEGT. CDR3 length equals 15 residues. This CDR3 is CASSPTPGNNQPQHF. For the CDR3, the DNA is TGTGCCAGCAGTCCCACTCCGGGAAACAATCAGCCCCAGCATTTT.

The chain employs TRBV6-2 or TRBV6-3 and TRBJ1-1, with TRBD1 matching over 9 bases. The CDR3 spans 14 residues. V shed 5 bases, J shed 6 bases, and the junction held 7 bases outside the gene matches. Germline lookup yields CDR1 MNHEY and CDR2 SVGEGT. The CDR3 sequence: CASSARTGVPEAFF. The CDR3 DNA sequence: TGTGCCAGCAGTGCCAGGACAGGGGTTCCTGAAGCTTTCTTT.

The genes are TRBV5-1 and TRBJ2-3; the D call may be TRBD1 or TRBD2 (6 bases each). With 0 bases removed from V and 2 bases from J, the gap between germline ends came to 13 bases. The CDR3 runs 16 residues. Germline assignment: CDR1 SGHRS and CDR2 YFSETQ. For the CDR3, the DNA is TGCGCCAGCAGCTTGGGGGGGGCCCCCTCCACAGATACGCAGTATTTT. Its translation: CASSLGGAPSTDTQYF.

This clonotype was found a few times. Written as DNA, the CDR3 is TGCAGTGCCGAATCAGGGGCAGGGCAGATTGGTCAGCCCCAGCATTTT. Protein: CSAESGAGQIGQPQHF. J is TRBJ1-5 and V is TRBV20-1; possibly TRBD1 for D (6 bases). CDR1 and CDR2 (germline): DFQATT, SNEGSKA (reference sequence). V was shortened by 6 bases and J by 6 bases, with 24 bases between the two germline ends. The CDR3 is 16 residues long.

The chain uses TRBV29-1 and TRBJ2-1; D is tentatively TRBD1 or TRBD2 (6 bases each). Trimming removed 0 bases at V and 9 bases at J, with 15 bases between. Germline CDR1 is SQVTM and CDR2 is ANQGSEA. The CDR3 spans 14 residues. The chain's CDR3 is CSVEDSGGTREQFF. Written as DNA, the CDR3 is TGCAGCGTTGAAGATAGTGGAGGGACACGTGAGCAGTTCTTC.

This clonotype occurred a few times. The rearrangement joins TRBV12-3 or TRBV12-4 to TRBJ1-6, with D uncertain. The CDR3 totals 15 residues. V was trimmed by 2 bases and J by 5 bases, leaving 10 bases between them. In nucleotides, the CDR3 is TGTGCCAGCAGTTTATATGGGCAGGATAATTCACCCCTCCACTTT. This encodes CASSLYGQDNSPLHF.

The CDR3 region is CSAARGGPAKNIQYF. In nucleotides, the CDR3 is TGCAGTGCTGCCCGTGGGGGGCCAGCCAAAAACATTCAGTACTTC. The genes are TRBV20-1 and TRBJ2-4, with D perhaps being TRBD1 or TRBD2 (6 bases each). V was clipped by 5 bases and J by 0 bases, with 14 bases between them. The CDR3 totals 15 residues. Germline-derived CDR1 and CDR2 are DFQATT and SNEGSKA (reference sequence).

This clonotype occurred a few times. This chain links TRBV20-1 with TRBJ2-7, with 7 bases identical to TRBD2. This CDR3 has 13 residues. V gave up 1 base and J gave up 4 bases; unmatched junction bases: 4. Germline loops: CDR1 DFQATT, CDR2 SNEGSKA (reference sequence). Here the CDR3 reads CSARVLAAYEQYF. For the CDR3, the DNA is TGCAGTGCTAGAGTCCTAGCGGCGTACGAGCAGTACTTC.

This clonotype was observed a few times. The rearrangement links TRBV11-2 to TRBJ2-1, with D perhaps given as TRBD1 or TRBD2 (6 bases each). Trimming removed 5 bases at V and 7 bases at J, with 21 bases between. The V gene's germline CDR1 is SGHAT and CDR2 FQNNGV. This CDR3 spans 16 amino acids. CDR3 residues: CASSKGTTLGGNEQFF. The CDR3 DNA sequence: TGTGCCAGCAGCAAGGGGACAACTTTAGGGGGGAATGAGCAGTTCTTC.

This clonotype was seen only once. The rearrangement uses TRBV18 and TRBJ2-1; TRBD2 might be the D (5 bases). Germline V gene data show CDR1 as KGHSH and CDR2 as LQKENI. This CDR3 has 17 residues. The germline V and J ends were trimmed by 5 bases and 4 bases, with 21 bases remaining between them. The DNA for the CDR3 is TGTGCCAGCTCAAACCAAGAAGAGGGCCAGAGGTACAATGAGCAGTTCTTC. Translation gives CASSNQEEGQRYNEQFF. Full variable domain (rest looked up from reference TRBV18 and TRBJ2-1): NAGVMQNPRHLVRRRGQEARLRCSPMKGHSHVYWYRQLPEEGLKFMVYLQKENIIDESGMPKERFSAEFPKEGPSILRIQQVVRGDSAAYFCASSNQEEGQRYNEQFFGPGTRLTVL.

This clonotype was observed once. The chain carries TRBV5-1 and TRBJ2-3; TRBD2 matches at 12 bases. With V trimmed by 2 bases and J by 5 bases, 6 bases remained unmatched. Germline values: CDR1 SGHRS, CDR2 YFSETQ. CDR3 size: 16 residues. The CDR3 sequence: CASSFRLAGVLDTQYF. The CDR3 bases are TGCGCCAGCAGCTTCCGACTAGCGGGAGTTTTAGATACGCAGTATTTT.

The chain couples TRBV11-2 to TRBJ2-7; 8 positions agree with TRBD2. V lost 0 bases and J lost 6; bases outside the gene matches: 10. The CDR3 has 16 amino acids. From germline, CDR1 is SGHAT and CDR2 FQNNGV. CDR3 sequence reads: CASSLDLRLAGGEQYV. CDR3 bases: TGTGCCAGCAGCTTAGATCTTAGGCTAGCGGGTGGCGAGCAGTACGTC.

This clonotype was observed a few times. The CDR3 DNA is TGTGCCATCAGTGACGGGGCTATGAAGTCCCAGCCCCAGCATTTT. Encoded protein: CAISDGAMKSQPQHF. The chain links TRBV10-3 to TRBJ1-5, with D possibly TRBD1 on 5 matching bases. Per germline, CDR1 ENHRY and CDR2 SYGVKD. The CDR3 runs 15 residues. The ends were cut back, 3 bases at V and 7 bases at J, with 16 bases in the middle.

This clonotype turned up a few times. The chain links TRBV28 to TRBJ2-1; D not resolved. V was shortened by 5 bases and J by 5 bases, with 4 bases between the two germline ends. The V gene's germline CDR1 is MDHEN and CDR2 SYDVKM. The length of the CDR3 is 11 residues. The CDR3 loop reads CASSGDNEQFF. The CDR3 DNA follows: TGTGCCAGCAGTGGGGACAATGAGCAGTTCTTC.

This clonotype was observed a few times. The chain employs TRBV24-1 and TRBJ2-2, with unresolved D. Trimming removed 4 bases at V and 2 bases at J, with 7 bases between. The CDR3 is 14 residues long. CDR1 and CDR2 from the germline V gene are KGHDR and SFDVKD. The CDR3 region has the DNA TGTGCCACCAGTGAGGCCCCCAACACCGGGGAGCTGTTTTTT. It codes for CATSEAPNTGELFF.

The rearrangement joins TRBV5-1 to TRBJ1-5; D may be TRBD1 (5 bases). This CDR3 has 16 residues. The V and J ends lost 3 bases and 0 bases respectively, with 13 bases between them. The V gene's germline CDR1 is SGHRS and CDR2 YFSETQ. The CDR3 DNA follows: TGCGCCAGCAGCTGGGGCTTACATGATAGCAATCAGCCCCAGCATTTT. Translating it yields CASSWGLHDSNQPQHF.

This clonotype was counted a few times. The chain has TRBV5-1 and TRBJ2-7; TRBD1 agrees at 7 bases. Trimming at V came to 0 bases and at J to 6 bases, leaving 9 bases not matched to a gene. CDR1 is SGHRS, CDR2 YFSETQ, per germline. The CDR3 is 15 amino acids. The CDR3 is CASSLDDREGGEQYV. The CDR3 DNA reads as TGCGCCAGCAGCTTGGATGACAGGGAAGGGGGCGAGCAGTACGTC.

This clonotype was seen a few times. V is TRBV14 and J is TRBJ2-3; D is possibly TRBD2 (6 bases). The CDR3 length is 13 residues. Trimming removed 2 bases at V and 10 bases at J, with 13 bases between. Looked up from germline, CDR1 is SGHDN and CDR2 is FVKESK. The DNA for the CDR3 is TGTGCCAGCAGCCAATCGAAGGGACTCCCGCAGTATTTT. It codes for CASSQSKGLPQYF. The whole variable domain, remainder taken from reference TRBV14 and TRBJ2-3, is EAGVTQFPSHSVIEKGQTVTLRCDPISGHDNLYWYRRVMGKEIKFLLHFVKESKQDESGMPNNRFLAERTGGTYSTLKVQPAELEDSGVYFCASSQSKGLPQYFGPGTRLTVL.

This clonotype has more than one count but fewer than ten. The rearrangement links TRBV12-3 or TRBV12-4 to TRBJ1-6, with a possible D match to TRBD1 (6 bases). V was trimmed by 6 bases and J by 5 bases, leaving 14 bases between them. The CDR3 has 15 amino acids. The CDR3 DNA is TGTGCCAGCAGGGCCAAGGGGGACCATAATTCACCCCTCCACTTT. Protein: CASRAKGDHNSPLHF.

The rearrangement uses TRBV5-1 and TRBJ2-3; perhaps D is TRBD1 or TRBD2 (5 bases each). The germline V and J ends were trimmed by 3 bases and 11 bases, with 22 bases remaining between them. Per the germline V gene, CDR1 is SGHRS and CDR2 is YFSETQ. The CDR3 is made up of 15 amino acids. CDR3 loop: CASSWGPSTDTQQYF. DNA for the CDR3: TGCGCCAGCAGCTGGGGACCCTCGACAGATACGCAGCAGTATTTT.

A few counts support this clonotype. The DNA for the CDR3 is TGTGCCAGCAGCTCCCTGGGGGCCAACAATGAGCAGTTCTTC. It codes for CASSSLGANNEQFF. This rearrangement joins TRBV7-9 to TRBJ2-1; D might be TRBD1 (6 bases). The germline V gene has CDR1 SEHNR and CDR2 FQNEAQ (reference sequence). The CDR3 contains 14 residues. Trimming cost V 4 bases and J 5 bases, with 12 bases left between them.